This TCR beta chain was captured by sequencing in a study of T cell responses to AZD1222 COVID-19 vaccine. Study information: Second doses that came at about 4 or about 12 weeks were put together. General study results and limits: In a largely white British group with more females than males, clonal diversity was possibly underestimated. Nearly half of spike-specific TCRs reportedly go after variant regions that carry no mutations. Mapped onto spike, vaccine-associated CD4 TCRs spanned it and were dominant at 160-218 and 743-854.

TCRdb's table, derived via immunoSEQ multiplex PCR, lists solely in-frame clones and lacks some. Altogether around 180,000 clones are present, around 87% being singletons, with the ten largest covering roughly 2.5%. In its sample, this clone was seen once. The antigen remains undetermined. The V and J ends lost 4 bases and 10 bases respectively, with 15 bases between them. CDR3 length equals 13 residues. Per the germline V gene, CDR1 is SGHTS and CDR2 is YDEGEE. The chain has TRBV5-8 and TRBJ2-1; perhaps TRBD1 as D (6 bases). The clonotype originates from an adult in good health. The sequenced sample was peripheral blood, obtained on day 0 of AZD1222 vaccination. CDR3 coding DNA: TGTGCCAGCAGCGTGGGGGCCGGGACGGAGCAGTTCTTC. Encoded protein: CASSVGAGTEQFF.